These 13 T cell receptor beta chains originate from one sample sequenced in a study of OX40 agonist ivuxolimab in advanced cancers. The table came from immunoSEQ multiplex PCR; TCRdb's copy has only in-frame clones and leaves some out. The top ten clones hold 15% to 20% of a sample with roughly 24,000 clones, around 83% of them seen once. The starting material was CD4+ or CD8+ T cells sorted from blood, obtained in a trial of the OX40 agonist ivuxolimab. The receptors were sampled from an adult with an advanced solid tumor such as melanoma, head and neck, liver or kidney cancer.

The chain couples TRBV6-1 to TRBJ1-5; tentatively, D is TRBD1 (5 bases). CDR3 length: 15 amino acids. With 3 bases removed from V and 4 bases from J, the gap between germline ends came to 13 bases. Germline V gene lookup returns CDR1 MNHNS and CDR2 SASEGT. CDR3 DNA: TGTGCCAGCAGTGAGCGGGGACTGACTAATCAGCCCCAGCATTTT. This translates into CASSERGLTNQPQHF.

The table lists this clone with a count of one. The chain is built from TRBV4-3 and TRBJ2-7, with 9 bases aligning to TRBD1. The CDR3 has 14 amino acids. V trimming: 1 base; J trimming: 4 bases; junction bases outside the gene matches: 2. Germline assignment: CDR1 LGHNA and CDR2 YSLEER. The CDR3 loop is CASSQGDRDYEQYF. As DNA, the CDR3 is TGCGCCAGCAGCCAAGGGGACAGGGATTACGAGCAGTACTTC.

By sample share, this clone is medium-sized. The genes are TRBV5-1 and TRBJ1-2; tentative D call: TRBD1 (6 bases). This CDR3 is 15 amino acids long. V was clipped by 4 bases and J by 4 bases, with 17 bases between them. Germline loops: CDR1 SGHRS, CDR2 YFSETQ. CDR3 region: CASSTGTYISYGYTF. The CDR3 DNA follows: TGCGCCAGCAGCACCGGGACATATATTTCCTATGGCTACACCTTC.

The chain is built from TRBV19 and TRBJ1-4; 7 bases agree with TRBD1. From germline, CDR1 is LNHDA and CDR2 SQIVND (reference sequence). Trimming took 6 bases from V and 4 from J; bases not matched to a gene: 5. The CDR3 is made up of 14 amino acids. This CDR3 reads CASREGQFNEKLFF. The CDR3 nucleotides read TGTGCCAGTAGGGAGGGACAGTTTAATGAAAAACTGTTTTTT. The full variable domain, with the rest looked up from reference TRBV19 and TRBJ1-4, is DGGITQSPKYLFRKEGQNVTLSCEQNLNHDAMYWYRQDPGQGLRLIYYSQIVNDFQKGDIAEGYSVSREKKESFPLTVTSAQKNPTAFYLCASREGQFNEKLFFGSGTQLSVL.

V and J are TRBV9 and TRBJ2-3, with D maybe TRBD1 (6 bases). CDR1 is SGDLS and CDR2 is YYNGEE in the germline V gene. Trimming took off 0 bases at V and 0 bases at J, with 11 bases between the two ends. The CDR3 runs to 16 residues. The CDR3 nucleotides are TGTGCCAGCAGCGTAGGTGTGGGGGCCAGCACAGATACGCAGTATTTT. It codes for CASSVGVGASTDTQYF.

This chain links TRBV6-1 with TRBJ2-7, with 7 bases matching TRBD1. Germline trimming cut 6 bases from V and 3 bases from J; bases unmatched to any gene: 8. Germline V CDR1 and CDR2: MNHNS, SASEGT. CDR3 length: 14 residues. CDR3: CASRGQIKVYEQYF. As DNA, the CDR3 is TGTGCCAGCAGGGGACAGATAAAAGTCTACGAGCAGTACTTC.

The chain recombines TRBV19 with TRBJ1-5, with a tentative D call TRBD1 (5 bases). Germline CDR1 and CDR2: LNHDA and SQIVND (reference sequence). The ends were cut back, 6 bases at V and 2 bases at J, with 17 bases in the middle. The CDR3 consists of 16 residues. In DNA, the CDR3 is TGTGCCAGTAGGCCGGTTCAATCGGGGGGCAATCAGCCCCAGCATTTT. It specifies CASRPVQSGGNQPQHF.

This chain links TRBV25-1 with TRBJ1-1; no clear D. CDR1 is MGHDK, CDR2 SYGVNS, per germline. The germline V and J ends were trimmed by 3 bases and 1 base, with 9 bases remaining between them. This CDR3 comprises 14 residues. The CDR3 is CASSDTLGNTEAFF. The CDR3 coding sequence is TGTGCCAGCAGTGATACGTTAGGGAACACTGAAGCTTTCTTT.

This clone was recorded only once. The V call is TRBV5-1, the J call TRBJ1-2, with unresolved D. Trimming stripped 0 bases from V and 2 bases from J, with 8 bases between. The CDR3 has 14 amino acids. The germline CDR1 and CDR2 sequences are SGHRS and YFSETQ. The chain's CDR3 is CASSLGAENYGYTF. CDR3 nucleotides: TGCGCCAGCAGCTTGGGAGCAGAGAACTATGGCTACACCTTC.

The chain employs TRBV14 and TRBJ2-7, with 7 nucleotides matching TRBD1. Germline V gene lookup returns CDR1 SGHDN and CDR2 FVKESK. With 1 base clipped from V and 2 bases from J, the junction kept 2 bases outside the gene matches. The CDR3 is 14 amino acids. In nucleotides, the CDR3 is TGTGCCAGCAGCCAAGGACAGGGAGCCTACGAGCAGTACTTC. It codes for CASSQGQGAYEQYF. The whole variable domain, remainder taken from reference TRBV14 and TRBJ2-7, is EAGVTQFPSHSVIEKGQTVTLRCDPISGHDNLYWYRRVMGKEIKFLLHFVKESKQDESGMPNNRFLAERTGGTYSTLKVQPAELEDSGVYFCASSQGQGAYEQYFGPGTRLTVT.

The chain recombines TRBV2 with TRBJ2-7; D unclear. The V gene's germline CDR1 is SNHLY and CDR2 FYNNEI. V lost 4 bases, J lost 3 bases, and 7 bases lay in between. This CDR3 comprises 12 residues. The CDR3 here is CASSVDLYEQYF. DNA of the CDR3: TGTGCCAGCAGTGTTGACCTCTACGAGCAGTACTTC.

This clone was counted a single time. The V call is TRBV11-2, the J call TRBJ2-1; 8 positions agree with TRBD1. V dropped 1 base and J dropped 6; count of bases not matched to a gene: 5. CDR1 is SGHAT, CDR2 FQNNGV, per germline. The CDR3 has 15 amino acids. In nucleotides, the CDR3 is TGTGCCAGCAGCTTAGTCGCGACAGGGGTCAATGAGCAGTTCTTC. This sequence encodes CASSLVATGVNEQFF.

The rearrangement links TRBV5-1 to TRBJ2-7, with a weak D call TRBD1 (6 bases). The V end was cut by 8 bases, the J end by 4 bases, with 28 bases between. Germline CDR1 is SGHRS and CDR2 is YFSETQ. The CDR3 spans 17 residues. The CDR3 region has the DNA TGCGCCAGTACACAGGGCGTAACCTCCCGTGGGCCTTACGAGCAGTACTTC. It translates to CASTQGVTSRGPYEQYF.